Listed below are T cell receptor beta chains from one sample, sequenced in a study of blood T cell repertoires in COVID-19. Clones were sequenced by immunoSEQ multiplex PCR, and TCRdb holds only the in-frame ones, with some missing. Found here are 300,000 to 400,000 clones, over 75% of them singletons; the top ten hold over 0.9%. The sequenced material came from PBMCs or T cells enriched from blood (not recorded which). All receptors come from a woman younger than 45 with acute COVID-19. CDR3s include the opening cysteine and the closing phenylalanine or tryptophan.

CDR3aa	v_gene	j_gene
CASSSVGRSGYNEQFF	TRBV7-9	TRBJ2-1
CASSITGTGAYEQYF	TRBV19	TRBJ2-7
CASSLLKPNYGYTF	TRBV5-1	TRBJ1-2
CASSSLKGKHGYTF	TRBV11-2	TRBJ1-2
CASSFYSNQPQHF	TRBV6-5	TRBJ1-5
CASKETEMNTEAFF	TRBV7-3	TRBJ1-1
CASSPDAGGPNEKLFF	TRBV4-3	TRBJ1-4
CASSEAWQLEDEKLFF	TRBV2	TRBJ1-4
CASSGVPRKKDTDEEPQHF	TRBV23-1	TRBJ1-5
CATLPGRGKPKNIQYF	TRBV7-3	TRBJ2-4
CASSLDLGGFYEQYF	TRBV11-2	TRBJ2-7
CASSNPTGLATNEKLFF	TRBV5-1	TRBJ1-4
CASSSTGTGGFQPQHF	TRBV6-6	TRBJ1-5
CASGLVRGGVETQYF	TRBV12-5	TRBJ2-5
CASSVAGLAGGGTDTQYF	TRBV9	TRBJ2-3
CASSRGTYGYTF	TRBV12-3/TRBV12-4	TRBJ1-2
CASSEGGVNYRYTF	TRBV6-1	TRBJ1-2
CASSQSQGGEYGYTF	TRBV4-3	TRBJ1-2
CASSGRQGTGELFF	TRBV6-4	TRBJ2-2
CASTGNRAWEQYF	TRBV12-3/TRBV12-4	TRBJ2-7
CASSRLRQDRLQHYGYTF	TRBV19	TRBJ1-2
CASSWSGLTGGTEAFF	TRBV2	TRBJ1-1
CASSFRTGAILQGNQPQHF	TRBV5-1	TRBJ1-5
CASSLDGTPSYNEQFF	TRBV5-4	TRBJ2-1
CASSLPGTVRIGAFF	TRBV5-5	TRBJ1-1
CGAGEYSYEQYF	TRBV12-3/TRBV12-4	TRBJ2-7
CASSSGVGAFF	TRBV28	TRBJ1-1
CASSTTSGGEQYF	TRBV7-2	TRBJ2-7
CASSVDRGAGYTF	TRBV7-9	TRBJ1-2
CASSPSGGNTEAFF	TRBV7-3	TRBJ1-1
CASSYITDTEAFF	TRBV6-5	TRBJ1-1
CASSPTPGKGQHF	TRBV5-4	TRBJ1-6
CASGLVPRQALLLANEQYF	TRBV12-5	TRBJ2-7
CASKQNTGELFF	TRBV2	TRBJ2-2
CASNQQGSSGNTIYF	TRBV19	TRBJ1-3
CASSPQGVTEAFF	TRBV6-5	TRBJ1-1
CASSQADRDLPEAFF	TRBV4-1	TRBJ1-1
CASITNYGYTF	TRBV6-5	TRBJ1-2
CASSTGNNQPQHF	TRBV2	TRBJ1-5
CASSLAGGPLNEQFF	TRBV7-2	TRBJ2-1
CASSPRTGSWTDTQYF	TRBV6-2/TRBV6-3	TRBJ2-3
CASSLVSGGQPQHF	TRBV5-8	TRBJ1-5
CASSLVQGGGYTF	TRBV7-9	TRBJ1-2
CASSYPSGGLYNEQFF	TRBV6-2/TRBV6-3	TRBJ2-1
CASSLTGNLYNEQFF	TRBV7-9	TRBJ2-1
CAISEGQDKVDTQYF	TRBV10-3	TRBJ2-3
CASTPEGRREDEQFF	TRBV3-1/TRBV3-2	TRBJ2-1